The 20 T cell receptor beta chains listed next were all sequenced from one sample in a study of CD8+CD57+ T cells in acquired aplastic anemia. It was patients with CD8+CD57+ cell expansion by flow cytometry who were chosen for sequencing. For CDR3 and TCR beta VDJ profiling, genomic DNA was the template used. TCRdb re-called the reads with MiXCR, one entry per CDR3 protein. The sample contains just over 150,000 distinct CDR3 sequences, 40% to 60% of which appear only once. The sequenced material came from sorted CD4+, CD8+, or CD8+CD57+ T cells (not recorded which) from PBMCs. All receptors come from a human donor with aplastic anemia.

The sample holds many counts of this clonotype. V usage is TRBV7-2 and J usage is TRBJ2-2; no clear D. This CDR3 region has 12 residues. V was clipped by 4 bases and J by 1 base, with 1 base between them. Per germline, CDR1 SGHTA and CDR2 FQGNSA. CDR3 region: CASSWNTGELFF. As DNA, the CDR3 is TGTGCCAGCAGCTGGAACACCGGGGAGCTGTTTTTT.

In DNA, the CDR3 is TGTGCCACCAGTGATTACGGGACTAGCGGTCACTACAATGAGCAGTTCTTC. Amino acid sequence: CATSDYGTSGHYNEQFF. V is TRBV24-1 and J is TRBJ2-1; 11 bases fit TRBD2. This CDR3 is built from 17 residues. CDR1 and CDR2 (germline): KGHDR, SFDVKD. The junction had 5 bases not matched to a gene; V was cut back by 2 bases and J by 3 bases.

This clonotype occurred a few times. The chain links TRBV30 to TRBJ2-3, with D perhaps TRBD2 (6 bases). The CDR3 consists of 13 residues. Trimming took 3 bases from V and 5 from J, leaving 12 bases between them. Germline V gives CDR1 GTSNPN, CDR2 SVGIG (reference sequence). The CDR3 sequence: CAWSGDLGDTQYF. CDR3 in DNA: TGTGCCTGGAGCGGGGACTTGGGAGATACGCAGTATTTT.

This clonotype has a count of ten or more. The V and J genes are TRBV11-3 and TRBJ1-4; possibly TRBD1 for D (5 bases). From germline, CDR1 is SGHNT and CDR2 YENEEA. Trimming removed 1 base from V and 8 bases from J, with 14 bases in between. The CDR3 contains 15 residues. The CDR3 nucleotides read TGTGCCAGCAGCTTAGTAGGGTTCGGGGACGAAAAACTGTTTTTT. Translated, it gives CASSLVGFGDEKLFF.

The chain is built from TRBV25-1 and TRBJ1-2, with D perhaps matching TRBD1 (5 bases). V was pared by 2 bases and J by 0 bases, with 19 bases between. The CDR3 length is 18 residues. Germline V gives CDR1 MGHDK, CDR2 SYGVNS. The DNA for the CDR3 is TGTGCCAGCAGTGAAAGTGTCCCGGCGACAGCAGCTAACTATGGCTACACCTTC. This translates into CASSESVPATAANYGYTF.

Note on this clonotype: With a much larger clone just one base away, this may be a read error. The V and J genes are TRBV12-3 or TRBV12-4 and TRBJ2-5; 7 bases match TRBD1. V was pared by 5 bases and J by 4 bases, with 13 bases of the junction left unmatched. The CDR3 is 16 residues long. The CDR3 region has the DNA TGTGCCAGCAGTGCTACGGGACAGTCGTACCTAGAGACCCAGTACTTC. It encodes CASSATGQSYLETQYF.

Many counts were recorded for this clonotype. The chain is built from TRBV11-2 and TRBJ2-2; TRBD2 is a possible D gene (5 bases). Trimming removed 5 bases from V and 11 bases from J, with 9 bases in between. CDR1 SGHAT and CDR2 FQNNGV come from the germline V gene. The CDR3 runs 11 residues. The CDR3, as DNA: TGTGCCAGCAGCGGGGAGAGAGAGCTGTTTTTT. Translated, it gives CASSGERELFF.

The table lists this clonotype with many counts. The rearrangement joins TRBV5-6 to TRBJ2-7; the D gene is possibly TRBD1 (6 bases). Germline CDR1 SGHDT, CDR2 YYEEEE. The CDR3 covers 13 residues. Trimming took 3 bases from V and 3 from J, leaving 10 bases between them. The CDR3 nucleotides read TGTGCCAGCAGCTCCGGGACAAACTACGAGCAGTACTTC. Its translation is CASSSGTNYEQYF.

The chain recombines TRBV19 with TRBJ2-1; D not resolved. Germline-derived CDR1 and CDR2 are LNHDA and SQIVND (reference sequence). The CDR3 has 14 amino acids. V lost 3 bases to trimming and J lost 4 bases, with 10 bases between them. The CDR3 protein is CASSMGSLYNEQFF. The CDR3 DNA is TGTGCCAGTAGTATGGGATCCCTTTACAATGAGCAGTTCTTC.

This sequence joins TRBV10-3 and TRBJ1-1, with D maybe TRBD1 (6 bases). V lost 8 bases and J 1 base, leaving 17 bases between the germline ends. The CDR3 covers 15 residues. CDR1 is ENHRY and CDR2 is SYGVKD in the germline V gene. CDR3 nucleotide sequence: TGTGCCATCGCACCCCTCGGGGGGGCGAACACTGAAGCTTTCTTT. Its translation is CAIAPLGGANTEAFF.

This clonotype was recorded at least ten times. The gene calls are TRBV14 and TRBJ2-7, with 7 bases aligning to TRBD1. Germline V gives CDR1 SGHDN, CDR2 FVKESK. The CDR3 totals 16 residues. V lost 1 base and J lost 3; bases outside the gene matches: 9. CDR3 in DNA: TGTGCCAGCAGCCAAGTAGGGGGCCCACCCTACTACGAGCAGTACTTC. Protein: CASSQVGGPPYYEQYF.

The genes are TRBV25-1 and TRBJ2-7; 9 bases agree with TRBD1. Germline V lookup: CDR1 MGHDK, CDR2 SYGVNS. V dropped 11 bases and J dropped 3; count of bases not matched to a gene: 14. The CDR3 has 15 residues. This CDR3 reads CAWSRLGQGYYEQYF. The DNA for the CDR3 is TGTGCCTGGAGTCGATTGGGACAGGGTTACTACGAGCAGTACTTC.

This chain uses TRBV2 with TRBJ2-7, with 8 positions matching TRBD2. This CDR3 has 15 amino acids. Germline CDR1 is SNHLY and CDR2 is FYNNEI. Trimming took 10 bases from V and 0 from J; bases not matched to a gene: 11. The CDR3 protein is CAITPAGGSSYEQYF. CDR3 bases: TGTGCCATCACGCCGGCGGGGGGCAGCTCCTACGAGCAGTACTTC.

This CDR3 reads CASSKGLAGGPKTQYF. CDR3 DNA sequence: TGTGCCAGCAGCAAGGGACTAGCGGGAGGGCCAAAGACCCAGTACTTC. The rearrangement uses TRBV7-6 and TRBJ2-5; 16 nucleotides agree with TRBD2. Unmatched junction bases numbered 6, after V lost 5 bases and J lost 6 bases. CDR3 size: 16 residues. Germline V CDR1 and CDR2: SGHVS, FNYEAQ.

This clonotype appeared many times. V and J are TRBV20-1 and TRBJ2-7; tentatively, D is TRBD1 (5 bases). This CDR3 comprises 13 residues. CDR1 is DFQATT and CDR2 is SNEGSKA in the germline V gene (reference sequence). Trimming cost V 0 bases and J 4 bases, with 10 bases left between them. The CDR3 loop reads CSARDRTGYEQYF. CDR3 DNA: TGCAGTGCTAGAGATCGAACAGGATACGAGCAGTACTTC.

This sequence joins TRBV7-3 and TRBJ1-6; D is unclear. Germline-derived CDR1 and CDR2 are SGHTA and FQGTGA. The CDR3 covers 13 residues. V lost 7 bases to trimming and J lost 8 bases, with 12 bases between them. In nucleotides, the CDR3 is TGTGCCAGCAACCAACTTCTGGATTCACCCCTCCACTTT. This sequence encodes CASNQLLDSPLHF.

This clonotype was picked up a small number of times. The rearrangement joins TRBV19 to TRBJ1-1; D gene ambiguous. This CDR3 contains 15 residues. V was trimmed by 9 bases and J by 0 bases, leaving 17 bases between them. Per germline, CDR1 LNHDA and CDR2 SQIVND (reference sequence). The CDR3 sequence is CASRSQVLMNTEAFF. CDR3 nucleotides: TGTGCCAGCAGAAGCCAGGTGCTGATGAACACTGAAGCTTTCTTT.

This clonotype has ten or more counts. The chain couples TRBV9 to TRBJ2-5; D possibly corresponds to TRBD2 (5 bases). The V end was cut by 1 base, the J end by 3 bases, with 13 bases between. Per germline, CDR1 SGDLS and CDR2 YYNGEE. The CDR3 sequence is 15 residues long. The CDR3 spells CASSVITGGEETQYF. The CDR3 bases are TGTGCCAGCAGCGTAATAACTGGAGGTGAAGAGACCCAGTACTTC. Full variable domain (outside the CDR3, taken from reference TRBV9 and TRBJ2-5): DSGVTQTPKHLITATGQRVTLRCSPRSGDLSVYWYQQSLDQGLQFLIQYYNGEERAKGNILERFSAQQFPDLHSELNLSSLELGDSALYFCASSVITGGEETQYFGPGTRLLVL.

The chain employs TRBV20-1 and TRBJ2-3, with TRBD1 matching over 11 bases. Per germline, CDR1 DFQATT and CDR2 SNEGSKA (reference sequence). The CDR3 sequence is 13 residues long. V lost 7 bases and J lost 1; bases outside the gene matches: 1. This CDR3 reads CSGTGGGTDTQYF. In DNA form, the CDR3 reads TGCAGTGGGACAGGGGGCGGCACAGATACGCAGTATTTT.

This clonotype was seen more than once but under ten times. The genes are TRBV28 and TRBJ2-7; the match to TRBD1 covers 11 bases. The ends lost 8 bases at V and 6 bases at J; junction bases unmatched: 6. The CDR3 has 13 residues. Germline V CDR1 and CDR2: MDHEN, SYDVKM. CDR3 in DNA: TGTGCCAGCGTCGGACAGGGGGCGGGCGAGCAGTACTTC. It codes for CASVGQGAGEQYF. Full variable domain (outside the CDR3, taken from reference TRBV28 and TRBJ2-7): DVKVTQSSRYLVKRTGEKVFLECVQDMDHENMFWYRQDPGLGLRLIYFSYDVKMKEKGDIPEGYSVSREKKERFSLILESASTNQTSMYLCASVGQGAGEQYFGPGTRLTVT.